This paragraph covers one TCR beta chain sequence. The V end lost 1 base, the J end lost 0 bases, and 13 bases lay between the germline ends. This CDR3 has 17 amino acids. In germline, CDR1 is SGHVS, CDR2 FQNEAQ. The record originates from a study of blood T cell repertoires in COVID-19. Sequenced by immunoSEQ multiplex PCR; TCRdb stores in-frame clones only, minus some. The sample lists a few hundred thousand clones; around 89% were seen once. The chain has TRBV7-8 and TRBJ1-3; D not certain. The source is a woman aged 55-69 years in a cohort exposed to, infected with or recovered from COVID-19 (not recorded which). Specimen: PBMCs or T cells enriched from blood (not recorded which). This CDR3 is CASSLVTEISSGNTIYF. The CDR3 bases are TGTGCCAGCAGCTTAGTAACGGAGATATCCTCTGGAAACACCATATATTTT.